A selection of T cell receptor beta chains follows, all from one sample in a study of T-cell memory formation after mild COVID-19. TCRdb called the 5' RACE reads again in MiXCR, with one record for every CDR3 protein. The sample includes about 130,000 distinct CDR3 sequences, approximately 17% of them seen just once. The sample comprised PBMCs or a T cell subset sorted from them (not recorded which). The receptors come from a man between 18 and 35 years old who had mild COVID-19 (a few samples of this study predate the infection). Cell type and time point are not known. CDR3s include the opening cysteine and the closing phenylalanine or tryptophan. The order of the fields is clone size, D gene, J gene, CDR3 length, V gene, CDR3 protein, CDR3 DNA. The D gene is left open where the match is weak. Clone size appears in some rows only: once, few, many, or a class for an expanded clone.

size: -
D: TRBD2
J: TRBJ2-1
length: 19
V: TRBV7-9
CDR3: CASSPKGLAGSRSYNEQFF
DNA: TGTGCCAGCAGCCCTAAGGGACTAGCGGGGAGTCGGTCCTACAATGAGCAGTTCTTC

size: -
D: -
J: TRBJ2-7
length: 14
V: TRBV7-2
CDR3: CASSKGAGSYEQYF
DNA: TGTGCCAGCAGCAAGGGGGCGGGGTCCTACGAGCAGTACTTC

size: -
D: -
J: TRBJ2-3
length: 14
V: TRBV24-1
CDR3: CATSDYATTDTQYF
DNA: TGTGCCACCAGTGACTACGCAACCACAGATACGCAGTATTTT

size: few
D: -
J: TRBJ1-5
length: 13
V: TRBV4-2
CDR3: CASSQDNYQPQHF
DNA: TGTGCCAGCAGCCAGGATAACTATCAGCCCCAGCATTTT

size: -
D: -
J: TRBJ2-5
length: 13
V: TRBV7-3
CDR3: CASSLDYRASQYF
DNA: TGTGCCAGCAGCTTAGACTACCGAGCGAGCCAGTACTTC

size: -
D: -
J: TRBJ2-5
length: 14
V: TRBV4-2
CDR3: CASSPTGPQETQYF
DNA: TGTGCCAGCAGTCCAACAGGACCGCAAGAGACCCAGTACTTC

size: few
D: -
J: TRBJ1-5
length: 14
V: TRBV2
CDR3: CASSGPSVYQPQHF
DNA: TGTGCCAGCAGTGGCCCCTCCGTGTATCAGCCCCAGCATTTT

size: -
D: TRBD1
J: TRBJ2-1
length: 15
V: TRBV5-1
CDR3: CASSSTGGGYNEQFF
DNA: TGCGCCAGCAGCTCGACAGGGGGCGGGTACAATGAGCAGTTCTTC

size: -
D: -
J: TRBJ2-3
length: 17
V: TRBV18
CDR3: CASSPTPVAGSTDTQYF
DNA: TGTGCCAGCTCACCAACCCCCGTTGCGGGGAGCACAGATACGCAGTATTTT

size: -
D: TRBD1
J: TRBJ1-2
length: 15
V: TRBV27
CDR3: CASSPRQGTLGGYAF
DNA: TGTGCCAGCAGTCCAAGACAGGGTACGCTGGGTGGCTACGCCTTC

size: few
D: TRBD1
J: TRBJ2-1
length: 14
V: TRBV20-1
CDR3: CSANRDRAVVEQFF
DNA: TGCAGTGCTAACCGGGACAGGGCTGTAGTTGAGCAGTTCTTC

size: few
D: -
J: TRBJ2-4
length: 15
V: TRBV12-3/TRBV12-4
CDR3: CASSPRGAAKNIQYF
DNA: TGTGCCAGCAGCCCAAGGGGGGCGGCCAAAAACATTCAGTACTTC

size: -
D: -
J: TRBJ2-3
length: 15
V: TRBV4-2
CDR3: CASSPEPSWADTQYF
DNA: TGTGCCAGCAGCCCGGAACCTAGCTGGGCAGATACGCAGTATTTT

size: -
D: -
J: TRBJ2-7
length: 12
V: TRBV12-3/TRBV12-4
CDR3: CASSSTGSEQYF
DNA: TGTGCCAGCAGTTCCACAGGGTCCGAGCAGTACTTC

size: many
D: -
J: TRBJ2-5
length: 15
V: TRBV11-2
CDR3: CASSLSPSPQETQYF
DNA: TGTGCCAGCAGCTTATCCCCGAGCCCCCAAGAGACCCAGTACTTC

size: many
D: TRBD2
J: TRBJ2-1
length: 15
V: TRBV12-3/TRBV12-4
CDR3: CASSRSSGGTNEQFF
DNA: TGTGCCAGCAGTCGATCTAGCGGGGGTACCAATGAGCAGTTCTTC

size: few
D: TRBD1
J: TRBJ2-1
length: 19
V: TRBV4-1
CDR3: CASRGTILQGARGADEQFF
DNA: TGCGCCAGCAGGGGGACCATATTGCAGGGGGCGAGGGGAGCCGATGAGCAGTTCTTC

size: few
D: -
J: TRBJ2-3
length: 17
V: TRBV5-6
CDR3: CASSLGMSTVFTDTQYF
DNA: TGTGCCAGCAGCTTGGGGATGAGTACCGTTTTCACAGATACGCAGTATTTT

size: -
D: -
J: TRBJ2-5
length: 14
V: TRBV7-2
CDR3: CASGLSDGKETQYF
DNA: TGTGCCAGCGGCCTGTCGGACGGTAAAGAGACCCAGTACTTC

size: -
D: TRBD2
J: TRBJ2-3
length: 15
V: TRBV7-3
CDR3: CASSPGLASGDTQYF
DNA: TGTGCCAGCAGCCCGGGACTAGCAAGCGGGGATACGCAGTATTTT

size: -
D: -
J: TRBJ2-7
length: 12
V: TRBV15
CDR3: CATSRELREQYF
DNA: TGTGCCACCAGCAGAGAACTACGCGAGCAGTACTTC

size: few
D: TRBD1
J: TRBJ2-7
length: 16
V: TRBV5-5
CDR3: CASSLSGQVSPYEQYF
DNA: TGTGCCAGCAGCTTGTCGGGACAGGTGAGCCCCTACGAGCAGTACTTC

size: few
D: -
J: TRBJ1-1
length: 11
V: TRBV6-5
CDR3: CASSYGDKAFF
DNA: TGTGCCAGCAGTTACGGGGACAAGGCTTTCTTT

size: few
D: TRBD2
J: TRBJ2-3
length: 14
V: TRBV2
CDR3: CARTSGGATDTQYF
DNA: TGTGCCAGGACTAGCGGGGGGGCGACAGATACGCAGTATTTT

size: few
D: TRBD1
J: TRBJ2-5
length: 12
V: TRBV14
CDR3: CASSHRGETQYF
DNA: TGTGCCAGCAGCCACAGGGGGGAGACCCAGTACTTC

size: -
D: TRBD2
J: TRBJ2-3
length: 15
V: TRBV5-1
CDR3: CASSVLAGATDTQYF
DNA: TGCGCCAGCAGCGTTCTAGCGGGGGCCACAGATACGCAGTATTTT

size: -
D: -
J: TRBJ1-1
length: 16
V: TRBV5-1
CDR3: CASKVRLEGWGTEAFF
DNA: TGCGCCAGCAAGGTGAGGTTGGAAGGCTGGGGCACTGAAGCTTTCTTT

size: -
D: -
J: TRBJ1-2
length: 13
V: TRBV3-1
CDR3: CASSQSVNYGYTF
DNA: TGTGCCAGCAGCCAGTCGGTCAACTATGGCTACACCTTC

size: -
D: -
J: TRBJ2-3
length: 15
V: TRBV12-3/TRBV12-4
CDR3: CASSDSGTTSDTQYF
DNA: TGTGCCAGCAGTGATTCCGGGACCACATCAGATACGCAGTATTTT

size: few
D: TRBD2
J: TRBJ2-1
length: 15
V: TRBV7-2
CDR3: CAIRGAGGPGVEQFF
DNA: TGTGCCATCCGGGGCGCGGGGGGGCCAGGGGTCGAGCAGTTCTTC

size: -
D: -
J: TRBJ2-5
length: 15
V: TRBV7-6
CDR3: CASSPSGRGGETQYF
DNA: TGTGCCAGCAGCCCTTCCGGGCGGGGAGGAGAGACCCAGTACTTC

size: few
D: TRBD2
J: TRBJ2-2
length: 14
V: TRBV9
CDR3: CASSPGGRAGELFF
DNA: TGTGCCAGCAGCCCGGGAGGAAGGGCCGGGGAGCTGTTTTTT

size: -
D: -
J: TRBJ1-2
length: 15
V: TRBV5-1
CDR3: CASSRADSTSYGYTF
DNA: TGCGCCAGCAGCCGGGCGGACAGTACGAGCTATGGCTACACCTTC

size: -
D: -
J: TRBJ1-1
length: 13
V: TRBV7-3
CDR3: CASSLRMNTEAFF
DNA: TGTGCCAGCAGCTTACGCATGAACACTGAAGCTTTCTTT

size: -
D: TRBD1
J: TRBJ1-5
length: 14
V: TRBV6-5
CDR3: CASSSQGAQQPQHF
DNA: TGTGCCAGCAGTTCACAGGGGGCCCAACAGCCCCAGCATTTT

size: many
D: -
J: TRBJ2-3
length: 15
V: TRBV7-2
CDR3: CASSTGLSRTDTQYF
DNA: TGTGCCAGCAGCACGGGACTTTCCCGCACAGATACGCAGTATTTT

size: few
D: -
J: TRBJ2-1
length: 12
V: TRBV5-1
CDR3: CASSGLLGEQFF
DNA: TGCGCCAGCAGCGGATTGTTAGGGGAGCAGTTCTTC

size: few
D: -
J: TRBJ2-1
length: 14
V: TRBV20-1
CDR3: CSAPTLGSYNEQFF
DNA: TGCAGTGCTCCCACGCTCGGCTCCTACAATGAGCAGTTCTTC

size: few
D: -
J: TRBJ2-3
length: 14
V: TRBV24-1
CDR3: CATSDSGRTHTQYF
DNA: TGTGCCACCAGTGACTCGGGCCGCACACATACGCAGTATTTT

size: once
D: -
J: TRBJ1-3
length: 13
V: TRBV12-3/TRBV12-4
CDR3: CASTVDSGNTIYF
DNA: TGTGCCAGCACGGTGGACTCTGGAAACACCATATATTTT

size: few
D: -
J: TRBJ1-5
length: 14
V: TRBV18
CDR3: CASSPISSNQPQHF
DNA: TGTGCCAGCTCACCAATCTCTAGCAATCAGCCCCAGCATTTT

size: -
D: -
J: TRBJ1-2
length: 13
V: TRBV4-2
CDR3: CASSQVEGWGYTF
DNA: TGTGCCAGCAGCCAAGTGGAGGGTTGGGGCTACACCTTC

size: few
D: -
J: TRBJ2-2
length: 16
V: TRBV5-1
CDR3: CASSLGGRSNAGELFF
DNA: TGCGCCAGCAGCTTGGGGGGCAGGAGCAACGCCGGGGAGCTGTTTTTT

size: few
D: -
J: TRBJ1-2
length: 11
V: TRBV12-3/TRBV12-4
CDR3: CASRGRGGYTF
DNA: TGTGCCAGCAGGGGAAGGGGTGGCTACACCTTC

size: -
D: -
J: TRBJ1-2
length: 16
V: TRBV12-3/TRBV12-4
CDR3: CASSLFERASNYGYTF
DNA: TGTGCCAGCAGTTTATTCGAGCGGGCATCTAACTATGGCTACACCTTC

size: many
D: TRBD1
J: TRBJ2-1
length: 14
V: TRBV5-1
CDR3: CASSELTGEGEQFF
DNA: TGCGCCAGCAGCGAACTGACAGGGGAAGGCGAGCAGTTCTTC

size: few
D: -
J: TRBJ2-5
length: 13
V: TRBV6-5
CDR3: CASIGAAQETQYF
DNA: TGTGCCAGCATAGGGGCCGCCCAAGAGACCCAGTACTTC

size: -
D: -
J: TRBJ1-4
length: 14
V: TRBV9
CDR3: CASSVVPENEKLFF
DNA: TGTGCCAGCAGCGTAGTACCGGAAAATGAAAAACTGTTTTTT